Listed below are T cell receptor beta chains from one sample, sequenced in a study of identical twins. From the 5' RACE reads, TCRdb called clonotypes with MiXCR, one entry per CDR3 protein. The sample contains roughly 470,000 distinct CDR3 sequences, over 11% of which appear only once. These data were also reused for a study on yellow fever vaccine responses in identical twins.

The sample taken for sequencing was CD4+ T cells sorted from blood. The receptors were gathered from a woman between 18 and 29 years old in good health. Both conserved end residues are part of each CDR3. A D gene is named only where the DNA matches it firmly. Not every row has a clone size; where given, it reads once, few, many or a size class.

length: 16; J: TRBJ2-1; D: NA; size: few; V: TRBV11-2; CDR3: CASSPIKGGSYNEQFF; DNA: TGTGCCAGCAGCCCAATTAAGGGGGGGTCCTACAATGAGCAGTTCTTC
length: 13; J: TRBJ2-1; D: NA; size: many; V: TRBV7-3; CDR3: CASSLGRVNEQFF; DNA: TGTGCCAGCAGCTTGGGAAGGGTTAATGAGCAGTTCTTC
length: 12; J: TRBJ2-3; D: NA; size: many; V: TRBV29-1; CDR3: CSARVSTDTQYF; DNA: TGCAGCGCCAGGGTCTCCACAGATACGCAGTATTTT
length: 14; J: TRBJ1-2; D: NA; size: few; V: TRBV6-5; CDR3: CASSLSGGQRGYTF; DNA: TGTGCCAGCAGTCTATCGGGCGGCCAGCGAGGCTACACCTTC
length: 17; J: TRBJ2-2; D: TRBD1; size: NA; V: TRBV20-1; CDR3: CSARDPKTGADTGELFF; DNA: TGCAGTGCTAGAGACCCCAAAACAGGGGCGGACACCGGGGAGCTGTTTTTT
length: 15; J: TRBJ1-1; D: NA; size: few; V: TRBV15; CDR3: CATSTLFGWSTEAFF; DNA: TGTGCCACCAGCACCTTGTTCGGTTGGAGTACTGAAGCTTTCTTT
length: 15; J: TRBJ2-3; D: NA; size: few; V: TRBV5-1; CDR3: CASSPRGQLTDTQYF; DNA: TGCGCCAGCAGCCCGCGGGGACAACTCACAGATACGCAGTATTTT
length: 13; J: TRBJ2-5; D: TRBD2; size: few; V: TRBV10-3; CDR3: CASGGKSQETQYF; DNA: TGTGCCAGCGGGGGGAAATCACAAGAGACCCAGTACTTC
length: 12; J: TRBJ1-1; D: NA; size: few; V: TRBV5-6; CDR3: CASVRGGTEAFF; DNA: TGTGCCAGCGTCAGGGGAGGGACTGAAGCTTTCTTT
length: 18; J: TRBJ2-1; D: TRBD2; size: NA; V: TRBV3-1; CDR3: CATSQDRGRAIPNSEQFF; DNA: TGTGCCACCTCCCAAGATCGCGGGAGGGCCATCCCCAACAGTGAGCAGTTCTTC
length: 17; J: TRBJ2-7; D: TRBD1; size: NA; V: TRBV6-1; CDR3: CASSEIPRDRGFYEQYF; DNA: TGTGCCAGCAGTGAGATTCCCCGGGACAGGGGATTTTACGAGCAGTACTTC
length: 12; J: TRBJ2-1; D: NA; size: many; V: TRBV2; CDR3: CASSGLAHEQFF; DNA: TGTGCCAGCAGTGGTCTGGCTCATGAGCAGTTCTTC
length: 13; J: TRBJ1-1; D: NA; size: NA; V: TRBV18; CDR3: CASSGPPNTEAFF; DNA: TGTGCCAGCTCGGGGCCCCCGAACACTGAAGCTTTCTTT
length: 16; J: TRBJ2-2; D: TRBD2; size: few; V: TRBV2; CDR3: CASSEAGGQNTGELFF; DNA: TGTGCCAGCAGCGAAGCGGGGGGACAAAACACCGGGGAGCTGTTTTTT
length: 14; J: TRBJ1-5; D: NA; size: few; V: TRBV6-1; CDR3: CASRKPGGDQPQHF; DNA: TGTGCCAGCAGAAAGCCCGGGGGTGATCAGCCCCAGCATTTT